A single sample gave rise to the 10 T cell receptor beta chains below, sequenced in a study of T cell repertoires in cytomegalovirus infection. TCRdb reprocessed the reads via MiXCR and lists one record per CDR3 protein. The sample shows nearly 550,000 distinct CDR3 sequences, more than 15% of them seen only once. Sequencing used CD8+ T cells from PBMCs. Source of these receptors: a human donor in good health (CMV status not recorded). Some clones in this sample may be carry-over from other donors' samples.

This clonotype was seen a few times. The J gene is TRBJ1-5, the V gene TRBV25-1; possibly TRBD1 for D (6 bases). The CDR3 is 14 amino acids. Germline assignment: CDR1 MGHDK and CDR2 SYGVNS. Trimming shortened V by 3 bases and J by 7 bases, and 13 bases separated the two germline ends. The CDR3 DNA reads as TGTGCCAGCAGTGAGGACAGCCCAGGGCAGCCCCAGCATTTT. Its translation is CASSEDSPGQPQHF.

This clonotype was seen only a few times. V and J are TRBV11-2 and TRBJ2-3, with TRBD2 matching over 8 bases. This CDR3 has 17 residues. Germline CDR1 and CDR2: SGHAT and FQNNGV. The ends lost 0 bases at V and 2 bases at J; junction bases unmatched: 7. CDR3 sequence reads: CASSLDRGGGVTDTQYF. The CDR3 DNA follows: TGTGCCAGCAGCTTAGATCGGGGGGGGGGCGTCACAGATACGCAGTATTTT.

The table lists this clonotype with many counts. The chain carries TRBV12-5 and TRBJ1-5, with a tentative D call TRBD1 (6 bases). The germline gives CDR1 LGHNT, CDR2 FRNRAP. There are 15 residues in the CDR3. Trimming removed 5 bases at V and 0 bases at J, with 11 bases between. Here the CDR3 reads CASGRGQNSNQPQHF. DNA of the CDR3: TGTGCTAGTGGTCGAGGACAGAATAGCAATCAGCCCCAGCATTTT.

A remark on this clonotype: Since a much larger clone is just one base distant, this may be a read error. This chain joins TRBV19 and TRBJ2-5; maybe TRBD2 (6 bases). With 4 bases removed from V and 3 bases from J, the gap between germline ends came to 36 bases. The CDR3 extends over 22 amino acids. Germline CDR1 LNHDA, CDR2 SQIVND (reference sequence). The CDR3 DNA is TGTGCCAGTAGTACCACCTCGGACATGTCTGGTAACCCTCAAGGAGGGGAAGAGACCCAGTACTTC. This gives the protein CASSTTSDMSGNPQGGEETQYF.

On this clonotype: At one end, the junction sequence differs from germline, possibly due to a read error. The J gene is TRBJ1-2, the V gene TRBV7-3; D not certain. The germline V gene has CDR1 SGHTA and CDR2 FQGTGA. This CDR3 region has 15 residues. Here the CDR3 reads CTSSPSLGLHYGYTF. In DNA form, the CDR3 reads TGTACCAGCAGCCCTTCGCTAGGGCTCCACTACGGCTACACCTTC.

The chain is built from TRBV28 and TRBJ1-5, with TRBD1 identical over 7 bases. V was clipped by 7 bases and J by 6 bases; unmatched bases: 12. The CDR3 has 15 residues. Germline CDR1 and CDR2: MDHEN and SYDVKM. CDR3 amino acids: CASTDFTGVGQPQHF. In nucleotides, the CDR3 is TGTGCCAGCACCGATTTCACAGGGGTGGGTCAGCCCCAGCATTTT.

Comments on this clonotype: Just one base apart from a much larger clone, this may be a read error. V gene TRBV11-3 combines with J gene TRBJ2-2, with TRBD2 matching 11 bases. Germline CDR1 and CDR2: SGHNT and YENEEA. The CDR3 covers 18 residues. CDR3 nucleotide sequence: TGTGCCAGCAGCCCCACCACGACTAGCGGGAAAGGCACCGGGGTGCTGTTTTTT. Residues: CASSPTTTSGKGTGVLFF.

This clonotype was picked up a small number of times. This sequence joins TRBV7-9 and TRBJ1-3; D ambiguous. The CDR3 extends over 17 amino acids. The germline V gene encodes CDR1 SEHNR and CDR2 FQNEAQ (reference sequence). The V end was cut by 5 bases, the J end by 0 bases, with 17 bases between. CDR3 amino acids: CASSPRSGRPSGNTIYF. CDR3 bases: TGTGCCAGCAGCCCCCGGTCGGGCAGACCCTCTGGAAACACCATATATTTT.

This clonotype was counted many times. This chain uses TRBV11-2 with TRBJ2-5; 12 nucleotides agree with TRBD1. The length of the CDR3 is 15 residues. Germline CDR1 reads SGHAT; CDR2 reads FQNNGV. V was clipped by 6 bases and J by 5 bases; unmatched bases: 7. CDR3 amino acids: CASRDRDRGLETQYF. CDR3 sequence (DNA): TGTGCCAGCAGAGACCGGGACAGGGGGCTTGAGACCCAGTACTTC.

This clonotype showed up just a few times. V gene TRBV28 combines with J gene TRBJ2-2, with 10 positions matching TRBD2. CDR1 and CDR2 (germline): MDHEN, SYDVKM. Germline trimming cut 2 bases from V and 8 bases from J; bases unmatched to any gene: 11. The CDR3 length is 17 residues. The DNA of the CDR3 is TGTGCCAGCAGTTTACCTCTAGCGGGAGACCCCGCTGGGGAGCTGTTTTTT. Amino acid sequence: CASSLPLAGDPAGELFF.